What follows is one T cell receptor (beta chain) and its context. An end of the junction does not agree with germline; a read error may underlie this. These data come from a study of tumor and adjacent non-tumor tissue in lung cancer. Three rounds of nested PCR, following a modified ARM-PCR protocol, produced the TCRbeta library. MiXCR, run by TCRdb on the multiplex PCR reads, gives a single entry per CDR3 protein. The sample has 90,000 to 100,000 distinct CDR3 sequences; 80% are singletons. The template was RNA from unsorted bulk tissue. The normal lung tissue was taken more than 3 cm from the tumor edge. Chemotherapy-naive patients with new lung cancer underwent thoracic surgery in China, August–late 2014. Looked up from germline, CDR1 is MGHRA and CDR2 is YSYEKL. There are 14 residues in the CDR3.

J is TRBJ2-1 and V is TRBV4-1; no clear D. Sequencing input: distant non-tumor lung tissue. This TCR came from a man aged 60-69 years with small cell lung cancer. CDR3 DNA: TGCACAAGCAGCCAAGACGCGACCTACAATGAGCAGTTTTTC. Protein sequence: CTSSQDATYNEQFF.